The rows below give T cell receptor beta chains drawn from one sample of a study of blood T cell repertoires in COVID-19. The table came from immunoSEQ multiplex PCR; TCRdb's copy has only in-frame clones and leaves some out. The top ten clones hold about 2.1% of a sample with approximately 240,000 clones, around nine tenths of them seen once. The specimen was peripheral blood. These receptor sequences come from a woman aged 40 to 50 who had recovered from COVID-19. Each CDR3 is given with its conserved first and last residue.

v_call	j_call	cdr3_length	cdr3_aa
TRBV6-5	TRBJ1-1	15	CASRLDRRLNTEAFF
TRBV19	TRBJ2-5	13	CASSMSYRETQYF
TRBV7-3	TRBJ2-2	20	CASSSLLAGGRTANTGELFF
TRBV28	TRBJ2-3	18	CASWTLKVSDRATDTQYF
TRBV2	TRBJ1-4	15	CASSPTGSTNEKLFF
TRBV12-3/TRBV12-4	TRBJ1-3	13	CASTPRSGNTIYF
TRBV10-2	TRBJ2-2	16	CASSEPRTRPTGELFF
TRBV9	TRBJ1-2	12	CASSAQGSGYTF
TRBV5-1	TRBJ2-3	17	CASSPRTSGASTDTQYF
TRBV5-1	TRBJ1-4	13	CASSQDRGEKLFF
TRBV7-9	TRBJ2-7	14	CASSYQAGAYEQYF
TRBV7-2	TRBJ2-2	15	CASSLAGGPDGELFF
TRBV7-2	TRBJ2-2	16	CASSLSQGVRTGELFF
TRBV4-2	TRBJ2-5	19	CASSQGEAEGWYKGETQYF
TRBV3-1/TRBV3-2	TRBJ2-5	13	CASSRDRGRTQYF
TRBV19	TRBJ2-1	16	CASSIPVGGGYNEQFF
TRBV3-1/TRBV3-2	TRBJ1-2	14	CASSQGPRNYGYTF